This T cell receptor beta chain is from a study of identical twins. TCRdb fed the 5' RACE reads into MiXCR, producing one record per CDR3 protein. The table has under 250,000 distinct CDR3 sequences, 7.5% seen once; the top ten hold over 5%. V shed 3 bases and J shed 0 bases, with 12 bases lying between them. The length of the CDR3 is 15 residues. This clonotype was observed at least ten times. These data were likewise used in another study, on yellow fever vaccine responses in identical twins.

This chain links TRBV12-3 or TRBV12-4 with TRBJ2-7, with D hard to call. The receptor was derived from a woman under 30 in good health. What was sequenced was CD8+ T cells sorted from blood. CDR3 in DNA: TGTGCCAGCAGTTTCCAGCGCTACAACTCCTACGAGCAGTACTTC. It encodes CASSFQRYNSYEQYF.